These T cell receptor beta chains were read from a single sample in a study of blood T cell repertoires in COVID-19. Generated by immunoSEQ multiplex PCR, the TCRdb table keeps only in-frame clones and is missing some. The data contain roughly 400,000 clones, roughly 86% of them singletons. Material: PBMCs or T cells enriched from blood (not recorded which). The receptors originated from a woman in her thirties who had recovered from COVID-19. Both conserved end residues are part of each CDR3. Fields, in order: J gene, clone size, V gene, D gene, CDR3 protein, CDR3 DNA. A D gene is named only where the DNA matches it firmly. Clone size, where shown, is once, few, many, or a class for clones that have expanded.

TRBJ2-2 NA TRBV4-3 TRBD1 CASSQEAPGQGPGELFF TGCGCCAGCAGCCAAGAAGCCCCCGGACAGGGCCCCGGGGAGCTGTTTTTT
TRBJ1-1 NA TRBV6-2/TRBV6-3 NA CASSYGGRPNTEAFF TGTGCCAGCAGTTACGGGGGCAGGCCGAACACTGAAGCTTTCTTT
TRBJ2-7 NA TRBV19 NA CASSITQNEQYF TGTGCCAGTAGTATCACCCAGAACGAGCAGTACTTC
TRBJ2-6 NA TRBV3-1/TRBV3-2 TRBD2 CASSQGTSGSSGANVLTF TGTGCCAGCAGCCAAGGGACTAGCGGGAGCTCTGGGGCCAACGTCCTGACTTTC
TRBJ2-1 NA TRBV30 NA CAWSVRQRVGNEQFF TGTGCCTGGAGTGTAAGACAGCGAGTTGGGAATGAGCAGTTCTTC
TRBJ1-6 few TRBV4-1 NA CASSQDPGANSPLHF TGCGCCAGCAGCCAAGATCCAGGGGCAAATTCACCCCTCCACTTT
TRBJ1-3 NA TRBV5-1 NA CASRAGMGSGNTIYF TGCGCCAGCAGGGCAGGGATGGGCTCTGGAAACACCATATATTTT
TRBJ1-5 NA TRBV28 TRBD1 CASSLSQGINNQPQHF TGTGCCAGCAGTTTATCACAGGGGATAAACAATCAGCCCCAGCATTTT
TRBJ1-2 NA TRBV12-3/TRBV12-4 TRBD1 CASSRDRDGYTF TGTGCCAGCAGTCGGGACAGGGATGGCTACACCTTC
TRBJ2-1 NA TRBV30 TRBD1 CAWSLTGQGNEQFF TGTGCCTGGAGCCTGACAGGGCAAGGGAATGAGCAGTTCTTC
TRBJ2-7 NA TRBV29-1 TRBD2 CSGIGGGRSGEQYF TGCAGCGGAATCGGCGGGGGGCGCTCCGGCGAGCAGTACTTC
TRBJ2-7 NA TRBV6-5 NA CASSRDFSAYEQYF TGTGCCAGCAGCCGGGACTTCTCTGCCTACGAGCAGTACTTC
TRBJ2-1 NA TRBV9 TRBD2 CASSGSSGNYNEQFF TGTGCCAGCAGCGGGTCTAGCGGTAACTACAATGAGCAGTTCTTC
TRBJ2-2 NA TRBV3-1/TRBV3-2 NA CASSRSSVDGELFF TGTGCCAGCAGCCGGTCTAGCGTGGACGGGGAGCTGTTTTTT
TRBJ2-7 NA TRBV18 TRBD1 CASSPGQGSSYEQYF TGTGCCAGCTCACCGGGACAGGGAAGCTCCTACGAGCAGTACTTC
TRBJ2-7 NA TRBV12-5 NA CASGFLSTVPPSDEQYF TGTGCTAGTGGTTTCCTATCCACAGTCCCCCCCTCGGACGAGCAGTACTTC
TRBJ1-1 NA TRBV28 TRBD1 CASSAPGQGFRAFF TGTGCCAGCAGTGCCCCGGGACAGGGGTTTCGAGCTTTCTTT
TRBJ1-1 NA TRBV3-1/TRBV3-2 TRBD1 CASSLRPTGGWHMNTEAFF TGTGCCAGCAGCCTCCGACCAACAGGGGGCTGGCACATGAACACTGAAGCTTTCTTT
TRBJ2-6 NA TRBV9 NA CASSVRTASSGANVLTF TGTGCCAGCAGCGTACGGACTGCAAGCTCTGGGGCCAACGTCCTGACTTTC
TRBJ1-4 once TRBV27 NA CASSSHRVPNEKLFF TGTGCCAGCAGTTCACACAGGGTTCCTAATGAAAAACTGTTTTTT
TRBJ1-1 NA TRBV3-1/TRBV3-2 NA CASSSPSNTEAFF TGTGCCAGCAGCTCTCCCTCGAACACTGAAGCTTTCTTT
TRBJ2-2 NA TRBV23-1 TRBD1 CASSQSSRTGETGELFF TGCGCCAGCAGTCAATCATCGAGGACAGGGGAGACCGGGGAGCTGTTTTTT
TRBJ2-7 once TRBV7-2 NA CASSLLQWTEAYEQYF TGTGCCAGCAGCTTATTGCAGTGGACAGAGGCCTACGAGCAGTACTTC
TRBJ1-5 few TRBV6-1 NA CASSDGVWGNQPQHF TGTGCCAGCAGTGACGGGGTATGGGGCAATCAGCCCCAGCATTTT
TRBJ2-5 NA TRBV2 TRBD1 CARGGNDRGLSETQYF TGTGCCAGGGGCGGAAACGACAGGGGGCTATCAGAGACCCAGTACTTC
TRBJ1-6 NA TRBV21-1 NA CASSKVGGQGGSPLHF TGTGCCAGCAGCAAAGTAGGGGGACAGGGCGGTTCACCCCTCCACTTT
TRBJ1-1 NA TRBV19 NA CASSLYDTNTEAFF TGTGCCAGTAGTCTTTACGACACAAACACTGAAGCTTTCTTT
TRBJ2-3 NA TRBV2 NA CASSEGGRGSTDTQYF TGTGCCAGCAGTGAAGGAGGGCGGGGTAGCACAGATACGCAGTATTTT
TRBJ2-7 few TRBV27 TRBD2 CASSLSGNSYEQYF TGTGCCAGCAGTTTAAGCGGGAACTCCTACGAGCAGTACTTC
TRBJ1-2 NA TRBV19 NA CASSIVPGVRSGYTF TGTGCCAGTAGTATCGTACCAGGGGTACGGAGTGGCTACACCTTC
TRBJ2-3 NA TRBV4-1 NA CASSQVEGGTDTQYF TGCGCCAGCAGCCAAGTTGAGGGGGGCACAGATACGCAGTATTTT
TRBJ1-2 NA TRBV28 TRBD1 CASTQVGWQGATSGYGYTF TGTGCCAGCACCCAAGTCGGGTGGCAGGGGGCTACCTCTGGCTATGGCTACACCTTC
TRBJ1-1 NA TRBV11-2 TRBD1 CASSLGRQGPKNTEAFF TGTGCCAGCAGCTTAGGCCGACAGGGCCCCAAGAACACTGAAGCTTTCTTT
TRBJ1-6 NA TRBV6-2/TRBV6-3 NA CASSYSNLGSPLHF TGTGCCAGCAGTTACTCGAATTTGGGCTCACCCCTCCACTTT
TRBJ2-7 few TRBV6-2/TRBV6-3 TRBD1 CASSQGTVYEQYF TGTGCCAGCAGTCAAGGGACAGTATACGAGCAGTACTTC
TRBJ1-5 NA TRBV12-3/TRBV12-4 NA CASCYRATQPQHF TGTGCCAGCTGTTACAGGGCGACTCAGCCCCAGCATTTT
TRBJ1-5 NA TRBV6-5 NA CASRGRSGPQHF TGTGCCAGCAGGGGGAGATCCGGCCCCCAGCATTTT
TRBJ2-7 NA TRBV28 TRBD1 CASSLTTPGQGAGEQYF TGTGCCAGCAGTTTAACGACGCCGGGACAGGGGGCAGGTGAGCAGTACTTC
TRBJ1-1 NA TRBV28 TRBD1 CASSHPGTGTKNTEAFF TGTGCCAGCAGCCACCCCGGGACAGGAACTAAGAACACTGAAGCTTTCTTT
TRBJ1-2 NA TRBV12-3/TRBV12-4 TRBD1 CASSLRQGNGYTF TGTGCCAGCAGTTTGAGACAGGGAAATGGCTACACCTTC
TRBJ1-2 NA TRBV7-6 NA CASSLGGLPDGYTF TGTGCCAGCAGCTTAGGGGGGCTCCCGGATGGCTACACCTTC
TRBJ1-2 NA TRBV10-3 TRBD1 CAISEGQGAYGYTF TGTGCCATCAGTGAGGGACAGGGGGCTTACGGCTACACCTTC
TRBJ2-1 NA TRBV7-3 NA CASSLTGGGLEIQFF TGTGCCAGCAGCTTAACAGGGGGAGGGCTTGAAATTCAATTCTTC
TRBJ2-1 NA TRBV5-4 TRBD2 CASSLGSSGRGNEQFF TGTGCCAGCAGCTTGGGATCTAGCGGGAGGGGTAATGAGCAGTTCTTC
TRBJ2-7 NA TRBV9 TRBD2 CASSVELAGPYEQYF TGTGCCAGCAGCGTAGAGTTAGCGGGACCCTACGAGCAGTACTTC
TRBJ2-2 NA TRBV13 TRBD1 CASSPGFWADRGRLITGELFF TGTGCCAGCAGTCCCGGATTCTGGGCGGACAGGGGCCGACTTATCACCGGGGAGCTGTTTTTT
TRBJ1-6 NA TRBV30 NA CAGQTDRSSPLHF TGTGCCGGCCAGACAGACCGTTCTTCACCCCTCCACTTT
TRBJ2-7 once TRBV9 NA CASSVVRQAYEQYF TGTGCCAGCAGCGTAGTTCGGCAGGCCTACGAGCAGTACTTC
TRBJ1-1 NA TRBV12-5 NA CASGKGGVGTEAFF TGTGCTAGTGGTAAAGGGGGAGTGGGCACTGAAGCTTTCTTT
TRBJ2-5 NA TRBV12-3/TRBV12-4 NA CASSYFRETQYF TGTGCCAGCAGTTACTTTCGGGAGACCCAGTACTTC
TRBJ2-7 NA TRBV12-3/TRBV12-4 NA CASSFAGSYEQYF TGTGCCAGCAGTTTTGCAGGTTCCTACGAGCAGTACTTC
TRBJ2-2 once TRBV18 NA CASSPPGPPPGELFF TGTGCCAGCTCACCACCGGGGCCCCCTCCGGGGGAGCTGTTTTTT
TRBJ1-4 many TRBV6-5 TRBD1 CASGDRGFDEKLFF TGTGCCAGCGGGGACAGGGGGTTTGATGAAAAACTGTTTTTT
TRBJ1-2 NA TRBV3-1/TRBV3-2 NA CASSQVRDYGYTF TGTGCCAGCAGCCAAGTCAGGGACTATGGCTACACCTTC
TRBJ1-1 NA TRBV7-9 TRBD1 CASSPDREETEAFF TGTGCCAGCAGCCCGGACAGGGAAGAAACTGAAGCTTTCTTT
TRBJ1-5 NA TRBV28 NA CASSFLQSSQPQHF TGTGCCAGCAGTTTTCTTCAAAGTAGCCAGCCCCAGCATTTT
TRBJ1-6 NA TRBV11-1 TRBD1 CASSPSRGPGNSPLHF TGTGCCAGCAGCCCCTCCAGGGGGCCAGGGAATTCACCCCTCCACTTT
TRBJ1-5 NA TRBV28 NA CASNGGGRFQPQHF TGTGCCAGCAACGGGGGGGGGCGTTTTCAGCCCCAGCATTTT
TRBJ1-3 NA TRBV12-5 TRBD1 CASGSMTGLNTIYF TGTGCTAGTGGTTCCATGACAGGGCTAAACACCATATATTTT